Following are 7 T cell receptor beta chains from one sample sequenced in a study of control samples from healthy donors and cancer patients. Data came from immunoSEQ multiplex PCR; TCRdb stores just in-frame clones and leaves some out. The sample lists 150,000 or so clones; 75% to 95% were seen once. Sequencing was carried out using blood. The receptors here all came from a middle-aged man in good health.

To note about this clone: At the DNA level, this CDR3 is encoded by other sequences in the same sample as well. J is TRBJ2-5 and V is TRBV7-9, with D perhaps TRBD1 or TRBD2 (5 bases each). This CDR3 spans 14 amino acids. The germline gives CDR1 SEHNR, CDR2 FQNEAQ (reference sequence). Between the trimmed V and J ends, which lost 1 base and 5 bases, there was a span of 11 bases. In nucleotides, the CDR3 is TGTGCCAGCAGCTTAGTTTCGGGGCAGGAGACCCAGTACTTC. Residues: CASSLVSGQETQYF.

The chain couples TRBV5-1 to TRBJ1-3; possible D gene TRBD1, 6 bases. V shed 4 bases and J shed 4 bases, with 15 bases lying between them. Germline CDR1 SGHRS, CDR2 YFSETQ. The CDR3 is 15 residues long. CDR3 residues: CASSGGAPGGNTIYF. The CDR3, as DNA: TGCGCCAGCAGCGGGGGGGCGCCGGGGGGAAACACCATATATTTT.

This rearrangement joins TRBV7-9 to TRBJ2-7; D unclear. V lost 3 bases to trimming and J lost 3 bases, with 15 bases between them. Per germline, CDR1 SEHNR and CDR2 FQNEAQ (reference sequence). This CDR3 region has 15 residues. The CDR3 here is CASSFPTESGYEQYF. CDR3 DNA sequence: TGTGCCAGCAGCTTCCCGACGGAGTCGGGCTACGAGCAGTACTTC.

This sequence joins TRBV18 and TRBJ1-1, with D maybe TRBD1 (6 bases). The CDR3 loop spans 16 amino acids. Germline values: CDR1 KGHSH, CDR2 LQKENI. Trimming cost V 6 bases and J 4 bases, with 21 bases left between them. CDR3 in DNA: TGTGCCAGCTCGAACATGTGGGGGGCCATGGGCACTGAAGCTTTCTTT. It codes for CASSNMWGAMGTEAFF.

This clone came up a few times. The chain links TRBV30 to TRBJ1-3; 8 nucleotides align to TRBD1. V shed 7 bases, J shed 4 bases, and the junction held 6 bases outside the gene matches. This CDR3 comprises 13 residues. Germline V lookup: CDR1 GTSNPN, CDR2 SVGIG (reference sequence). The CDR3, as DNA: TGTGCCTTAGACAGGGGATACGGAAACACCATATATTTT. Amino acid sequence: CALDRGYGNTIYF.

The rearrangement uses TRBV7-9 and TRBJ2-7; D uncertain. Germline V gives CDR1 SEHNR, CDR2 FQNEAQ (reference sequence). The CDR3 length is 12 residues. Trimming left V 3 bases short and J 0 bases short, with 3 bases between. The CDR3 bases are TGTGCCAGCAGCTTCGTCTCCTACGAGCAGTACTTC. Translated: CASSFVSYEQYF.

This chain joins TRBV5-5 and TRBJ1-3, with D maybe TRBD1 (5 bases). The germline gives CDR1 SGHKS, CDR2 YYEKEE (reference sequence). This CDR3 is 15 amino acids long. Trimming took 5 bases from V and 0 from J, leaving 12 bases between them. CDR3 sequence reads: CASRHGTDSGNTIYF. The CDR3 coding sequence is TGTGCCAGCAGGCACGGGACTGACTCTGGAAACACCATATATTTT.